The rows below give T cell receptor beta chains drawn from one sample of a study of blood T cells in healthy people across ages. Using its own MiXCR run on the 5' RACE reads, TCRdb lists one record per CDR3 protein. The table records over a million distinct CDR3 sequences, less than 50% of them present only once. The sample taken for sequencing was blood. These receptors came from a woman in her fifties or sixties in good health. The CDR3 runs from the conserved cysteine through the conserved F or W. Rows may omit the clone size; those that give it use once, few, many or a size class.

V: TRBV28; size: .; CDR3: CASDPRGTGGNQPQHF
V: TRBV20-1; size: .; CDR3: CSATPVSGSYNEQYF
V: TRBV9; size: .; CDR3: CASSVGGSSVYNEQFF
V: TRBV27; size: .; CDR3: CASSSPPTSEHTDTQYF
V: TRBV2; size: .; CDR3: CASSPLGQERGRWGETQYF
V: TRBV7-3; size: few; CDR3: CASSLRGGVDTEAFF
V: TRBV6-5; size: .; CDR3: CASRRRLAGYLETQYF
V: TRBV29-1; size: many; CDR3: CSGGQGAVNEQYF
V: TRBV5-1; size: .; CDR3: CASSLRQGADTQYF
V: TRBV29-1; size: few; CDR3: CSVVELGHEQFF
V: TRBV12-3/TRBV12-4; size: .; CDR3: CASSPPVGDRQAFF
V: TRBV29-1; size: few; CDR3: CSVSGVAGSYNEQFF
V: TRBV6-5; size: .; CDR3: CASSYSKAGVKQYF
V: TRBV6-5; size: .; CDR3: CASIRETEAFF
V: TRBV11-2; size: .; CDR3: CASSPRGDRPQETQYF
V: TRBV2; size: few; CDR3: CASRAGTSGWNEQFF
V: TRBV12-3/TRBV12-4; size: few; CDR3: CASSFRTSGNGEQFF
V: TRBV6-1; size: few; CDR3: CASSERSDSTDTQYF
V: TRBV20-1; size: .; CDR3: CSALSRAKEKLFF
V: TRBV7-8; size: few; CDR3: CASSPGLAGVSTQYF
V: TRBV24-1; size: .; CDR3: CATSGHRTEQYF
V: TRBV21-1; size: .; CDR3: CASSKAGLVPVTWEQFF
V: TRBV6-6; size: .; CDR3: CASSYPTSPQETQYF
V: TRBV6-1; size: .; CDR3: CASSPLKGGYRGTEAFF
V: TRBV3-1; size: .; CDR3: CASSQVDGGIKYNEQFF
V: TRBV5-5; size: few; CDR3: CASSLGGTNQPQHF
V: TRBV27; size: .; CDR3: CASSLSPGNQPQHF
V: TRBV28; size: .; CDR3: CASSGGWQGNYGYTF
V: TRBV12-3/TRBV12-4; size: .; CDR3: CASSRDSRLGEQYF
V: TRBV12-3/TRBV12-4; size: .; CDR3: CASSPGAGAVGEQFF
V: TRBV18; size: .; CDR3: CASSPSAANEQFF
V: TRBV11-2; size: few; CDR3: CASSFRQEFYEQYF
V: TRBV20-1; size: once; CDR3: CSADRGPLNYGYTF
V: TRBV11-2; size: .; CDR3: CASSPTGTVNIQYF
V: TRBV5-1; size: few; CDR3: CASSFLTGADTEAFF
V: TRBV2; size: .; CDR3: CASMETSGRYNEQFF
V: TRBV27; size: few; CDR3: CASSLSGQPGTQYF
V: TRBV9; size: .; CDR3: CASSPLTTAFSYEQYF
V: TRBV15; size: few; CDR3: CATSPRQVVTYEQYF
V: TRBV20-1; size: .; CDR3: CSVQTWREGETQYF
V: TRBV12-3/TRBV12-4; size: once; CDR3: CASSRRLAWSNEQYF
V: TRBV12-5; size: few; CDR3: CASGNPDQRRPSYEQYF
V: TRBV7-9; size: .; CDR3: CASSSRDLPYEQYF
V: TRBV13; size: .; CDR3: CASSLRLAGVSDTQYF
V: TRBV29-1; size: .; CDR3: CSVSRAESTFYEQYF
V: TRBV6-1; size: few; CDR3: CASSERLAGGFNEQFF
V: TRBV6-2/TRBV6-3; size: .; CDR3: CASSTHPGQGHTEAFF
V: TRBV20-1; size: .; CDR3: CSARDPRLAGGWNEQFF
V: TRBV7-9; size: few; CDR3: CASSLAAGRETQYF
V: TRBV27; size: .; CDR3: CASSLGGLYSNQPQHF
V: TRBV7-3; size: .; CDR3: CASSSPRPSYNEQYF
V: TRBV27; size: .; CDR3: CASTFQGQATYEQYF
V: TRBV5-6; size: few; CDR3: CASSHGTAGYEQYF